The sample holds a few counts of the clone carrying this TCR beta chain. This entry belongs to a study of shared clonotypes between healthy human individuals. Study in general: For every donor, three CD4 naive, three CD4 memory, two CD8 naive and one CD8 memory plates were used.

Using immunoSEQ multiplex PCR, the repertoire was profiled, and TCRdb retains in-frame clones only, with some absent. Of 600,000 to 750,000 clones in the sample, less than 80% are singletons; the top ten hold approximately 1.8%. The CDR3 contains 14 residues. Germline V gene lookup returns CDR1 SSHAT and CDR2 FNYEAQ (reference sequence). Trimming removed 1 base from V and 4 bases from J; junction bases left unmatched: 3. The receptor's source is a woman aged 25 to 39 in good health. The sequenced sample was memory CD4+ T cells sorted from blood. Noted subset: CD45RA-negative fraction. The rearrangement uses TRBV7-7 and TRBJ2-5; 7 positions agree with TRBD2. CDR3 in amino acids: CASSLGSGGETQYF. For the CDR3, the DNA is TGTGCCAGCAGCTTAGGGTCGGGAGGAGAGACCCAGTACTTC.